Following are 29 T cell receptor beta chains from one sample sequenced in a study of cytomegalovirus exposure and HLA in healthy donors. Primers included in the PCR were 60 Vbeta and 13 Jbeta primers. The table came from immunoSEQ multiplex PCR; TCRdb's copy has only in-frame clones and leaves some out. Of 75,000 to 90,000 clones in the sample, roughly a tenth were seen once. The sample consisted of PBMCs. All receptors come from a man aged 55-75 years in good health and CMV-seropositive.

This clone was recorded a few times. The V gene is TRBV30, the J gene TRBJ2-3; D unclear. Germline V gives CDR1 GTSNPN, CDR2 SVGIG (reference sequence). V was shortened by 2 bases and J by 0 bases, with 3 bases between the two germline ends. CDR3 length equals 12 residues. The CDR3 DNA sequence: TGTGCCTGGAGTACTAGCACAGATACGCAGTATTTT. This gives the protein CAWSTSTDTQYF.

This chain links TRBV6-1 with TRBJ1-2, with 9 nucleotides matching TRBD1. CDR1 and CDR2 from the germline V gene are MNHNS and SASEGT. This CDR3 is built from 15 residues. V lost 8 bases and J lost 0; bases outside the gene matches: 7. The CDR3 protein is CASVNRGQANYGYTF. CDR3 in DNA: TGTGCCAGCGTAAACAGGGGGCAAGCTAACTATGGCTACACCTTC.

This clone was picked up a small number of times. The V and J genes are TRBV4-1 and TRBJ2-1; 7 bases agree with TRBD1. Germline V CDR1 and CDR2: MGHRA, YSYEKL. The CDR3 runs to 13 residues. V lost 5 bases and J lost 9; bases outside the gene matches: 7. The CDR3 nucleotides are TGCGCCAGCAGCTGGAGACAGGGTAGTGAGCAGTTCTTC. Its protein is CASSWRQGSEQFF.

In this sample, this clone turned up a few times. V is TRBV12-5 and J is TRBJ2-3, with 10 nucleotides matching TRBD2. The junction had 4 bases not matched to a gene; V was cut back by 3 bases and J by 1 base. This CDR3 has 16 residues. Looked up from germline, CDR1 is LGHNT and CDR2 is FRNRAP. This CDR3 is CASGLRLAGGTDTQYF. The CDR3 coding sequence is TGTGCTAGTGGTTTAAGGCTAGCGGGAGGCACAGATACGCAGTATTTT.

The chain uses TRBV4-1 and TRBJ2-7, with TRBD2 identical over 10 bases. Germline CDR1 is MGHRA and CDR2 is YSYEKL. Losses at the gene ends were 0 bases for V and 2 bases for J; bases not matched to a gene: 1. The CDR3 is made up of 15 amino acids. CDR3 sequence (DNA): TGCGCCAGCAGCCAAGAACTAGCGGGAACCTACGAGCAGTACTTC. Protein product: CASSQELAGTYEQYF.

This chain links TRBV2 with TRBJ1-4; D not resolved. Trimming cost V 2 bases and J 3 bases, with 10 bases left between them. Germline assignment: CDR1 SNHLY and CDR2 FYNNEI. The CDR3 contains 15 residues. The CDR3 loop is CASSEMVGANEKLFF. The CDR3 DNA is TGTGCCAGCAGTGAAATGGTTGGAGCTAATGAAAAACTGTTTTTT.

This clone was recorded many times. The genes are TRBV25-1 and TRBJ2-2, with 11 bases lining up with TRBD2. After removal of 4 bases from V and 3 bases from J, the junction contained 4 bases not matched to a gene. The length of the CDR3 is 16 residues. Germline assignment: CDR1 MGHDK and CDR2 SYGVNS. CDR3 in DNA: TGTGCCAGCAGTGTGACTAGCGGGACTCACACCGGGGAGCTGTTTTTT. Translation: CASSVTSGTHTGELFF.

This clone was found a few times. This chain links TRBV30 with TRBJ2-7; D possibly corresponds to TRBD1 (5 bases). CDR3 length equals 15 residues. Per germline, CDR1 GTSNPN and CDR2 SVGIG (reference sequence). V was pared by 1 base and J by 1 base, with 14 bases between. This chain's CDR3 is CAWSGPGLLSYEQYF. The CDR3 DNA is TGTGCCTGGAGTGGCCCAGGGCTTTTATCCTACGAGCAGTACTTC.

This sequence joins TRBV10-3 and TRBJ2-7; 12 nucleotides line up with TRBD1. The CDR3 is 16 amino acids. V lost 0 bases and J lost 5; bases outside the gene matches: 5. CDR1 is ENHRY, CDR2 SYGVKD, per germline. The CDR3 sequence: CAISESRGTGGDEQYV. The CDR3 nucleotides read TGTGCCATCAGTGAGTCTAGGGGGACAGGGGGCGACGAGCAGTACGTC.

This chain joins TRBV7-8 and TRBJ1-5; no definite D call. The ends were cut back, 8 bases at V and 11 bases at J, with 19 bases in the middle. Germline CDR1 reads SGHVS; CDR2 reads FQNEAQ. The CDR3 runs to 13 residues. The CDR3 spells CASALGSISAQHF. Here the CDR3 DNA reads TGTGCCAGCGCCCTCGGGTCCATTTCAGCCCAGCATTTT.

This clone was seen a handful of times. The V and J genes are TRBV10-3 and TRBJ1-3; no clear D. The CDR3 runs to 16 residues. Germline V gene lookup returns CDR1 ENHRY and CDR2 SYGVKD. Trimming left V 2 bases short and J 2 bases short, with 13 bases between. CDR3 sequence: CAISELFQATGNTIYF. The CDR3 DNA reads TGTGCCATCAGTGAGCTTTTCCAGGCTACTGGAAACACCATATATTTT.

This CDR3 is CASSKGVEGRPGGEQYF. The CDR3 region has the DNA TGTGCCAGCAGCAAAGGGGTAGAGGGAAGGCCCGGCGGAGAGCAGTACTTC. This chain uses TRBV21-1 with TRBJ2-7; the DNA was not used to check the table's D call, TRBD2. TRBV21-1 is annotated as a pseudogene. This CDR3 contains 17 residues.

The table lists this clone with a few counts. The rearrangement uses TRBV11-2 and TRBJ1-2, with D possibly being TRBD1 (5 bases). Deletions cut 3 bases from V and 3 bases from J, with 11 bases between. CDR1 is SGHAT and CDR2 is FQNNGV in the germline V gene. The CDR3 length is 14 residues. CDR3 bases: TGTGCCAGCAGCTTGGACAACGGTGACTATGGCTACACCTTC. It codes for CASSLDNGDYGYTF.

This clone turned up a few times. The rearrangement joins TRBV5-5 to TRBJ2-5; possible D gene TRBD2, 6 bases. Germline values: CDR1 SGHKS, CDR2 YYEKEE (reference sequence). V lost 1 base to trimming and J lost 5 bases, with 12 bases between them. The CDR3 totals 14 residues. The CDR3 sequence is CASSLSLARETQYF. CDR3 nucleotide sequence: TGTGCCAGCAGCTTGAGCCTAGCGCGGGAGACCCAGTACTTC.

This clone was picked up a small number of times. In nucleotides, the CDR3 is TGTGCCAGCAGCTTGGGAGGGGGGGCGAGATCGAGGGATGGCTACACCTTC. This codes for CASSLGGGARSRDGYTF. The J gene is TRBJ1-2, the V gene TRBV5-4, with D perhaps TRBD1 (6 bases). The CDR3 contains 17 residues. Germline values: CDR1 SGHNT, CDR2 YYREEE (reference sequence). Trimming pared 0 bases from V and 6 bases from J, leaving 21 bases between.

A few counts support this clone. The CDR3 spells CATLPAQGRQPQHF. For the CDR3, the DNA is TGTGCCACCCTCCCCGCGCAGGGCAGACAGCCCCAGCATTTT. V is TRBV6-5 and J is TRBJ1-5; weak D call: TRBD1 (5 bases). Germline values: CDR1 MNHEY, CDR2 SVGAGI. With 10 bases removed from V and 7 bases from J, the gap between germline ends came to 20 bases. The CDR3 length is 14 residues.

Only a few counts were recorded for this clone. This rearrangement joins TRBV6-6 to TRBJ2-1; D is ambiguous. CDR1 is MNHNY, CDR2 SVGAGI, per germline (reference sequence). CDR3 size: 14 residues. V was pared by 6 bases and J by 7 bases, with 16 bases between. CDR3 DNA: TGTGCCAGCAGGGCCCTGAGAGGTGGGAATGAGCAGTTCTTC. This codes for CASRALRGGNEQFF.

The V gene is TRBV9, the J gene TRBJ1-4; tentative D call: TRBD1 (6 bases). The germline V and J ends were trimmed by 3 bases and 4 bases, with 16 bases remaining between them. This CDR3 spans 16 amino acids. CDR1 and CDR2 from the germline V gene are SGDLS and YYNGEE. CDR3 protein: CASSGGAGAHNEKLFF. DNA for the CDR3: TGTGCCAGCAGCGGGGGCGCAGGGGCCCATAATGAAAAACTGTTTTTT.

This chain links TRBV14 with TRBJ2-5; 14 positions match TRBD2. Per germline, CDR1 SGHDN and CDR2 FVKESK. The CDR3 covers 16 residues. Losses at the gene ends were 3 bases for V and 5 bases for J; bases not matched to a gene: 5. The CDR3 nucleotides read TGTGCCAGCAGCCAGGGGACTAGCGGGAGCTGGGAGACCCAGTACTTC. Its translation is CASSQGTSGSWETQYF.

This chain joins TRBV29-1 and TRBJ2-6; D may be TRBD1 (5 bases). Germline V CDR1 and CDR2: SQVTM, ANQGSEA. The CDR3 is 13 amino acids. Trimming removed 6 bases at V and 0 bases at J, with 6 bases between. CDR3 loop: CSVQGSGANVLTF. CDR3 nucleotides: TGCAGCGTCCAGGGCTCTGGGGCCAACGTCCTGACTTTC.

J is TRBJ2-7 and V is TRBV7-8; 9 positions agree with TRBD2. The CDR3 runs to 17 residues. Germline V gene sequence: CDR1 SGHVS, CDR2 FQNEAQ. The junction had 10 bases not matched to a gene; V was cut back by 1 base and J by 3 bases. The CDR3 loop is CASSLDPAGGFNYEQYF. The CDR3 DNA sequence: TGTGCCAGCAGCTTAGATCCAGCGGGAGGATTCAACTACGAGCAGTACTTC.

The chain joins TRBV5-1 to TRBJ2-2; the match to TRBD1 covers 8 bases. The ends lost 1 base at V and 2 bases at J; junction bases unmatched: 4. Germline CDR1 SGHRS, CDR2 YFSETQ. The CDR3 consists of 16 residues. CDR3 loop: CASSLTQGVNTGELFF. DNA of the CDR3: TGCGCCAGCAGCTTGACACAGGGGGTAAACACCGGGGAGCTGTTTTTT.

This CDR3 reads CASSPLAGVFGELFF. The CDR3 DNA reads as TGTGCCAGTAGTCCTCTAGCGGGAGTTTTCGGGGAGCTGTTTTTT. This rearrangement joins TRBV19 to TRBJ2-2; 10 bases line up with TRBD2. The CDR3 has 15 residues. V lost 5 bases, J lost 7 bases, and 7 bases stayed unmatched. From germline, CDR1 is LNHDA and CDR2 SQIVND (reference sequence).

This sequence joins TRBV27 and TRBJ1-6; 9 bases map to TRBD1. Germline assignment: CDR1 MNHEY and CDR2 SMNVEV (reference sequence). V was pared by 3 bases and J by 6 bases, with 3 bases of the junction left unmatched. The CDR3 extends over 15 amino acids. CDR3: CASSFSDRGNSPLHF. DNA for the CDR3: TGTGCCAGCAGTTTTTCGGACAGGGGTAATTCACCCCTCCACTTT.

This sequence joins TRBV27 and TRBJ1-5, with D possibly being TRBD1 (5 bases). This CDR3 has 17 residues. Trimming stripped 4 bases from V and 5 bases from J, with 21 bases between. Germline V CDR1 and CDR2: MNHEY, SMNVEV (reference sequence). In DNA, the CDR3 is TGTGCCAGCAGTTATGGGACGGGGAGGCCGGGGGATCAGCCCCAGCATTTT. Translated, it gives CASSYGTGRPGDQPQHF.

In the case of this clone: A junction end diverges from the germline sequence, so it may reflect a read error. The V gene is TRBV5-1, the J gene TRBJ2-1; the D gene is possibly TRBD1 (6 bases). The CDR3 contains 17 residues. Germline CDR1 is SGHRS and CDR2 is YFSETQ. DNA of the CDR3: TGCGCCAGCAGGTTGGTGGGTTGGGACAACCAGAACAATGAGCAGTTCTTC. This gives the protein CASRLVGWDNQNNEQFF.

This clone came up a few times. The CDR3 coding sequence is TGTGCCAGCAGTTTACCCCCGGCAGGGAGGGAAGAGACCCAGTACTTC. It is translated as CASSLPPAGREETQYF. This chain connects TRBV28 to TRBJ2-5, with TRBD2 matching over 7 bases. This CDR3 has 16 amino acids. Germline lookup yields CDR1 MDHEN and CDR2 SYDVKM. J gave up 3 bases and V 2 bases, and 9 bases lay outside the gene matches.

This clone was found a few times. V is TRBV30 and J is TRBJ2-5; 8 bases match TRBD1. The CDR3 extends over 12 amino acids. The germline gives CDR1 GTSNPN, CDR2 SVGIG (reference sequence). The V and J ends lost 2 bases and 5 bases, in that order; junction bases with no gene match: 1. This chain's CDR3 is CAWSWTGETQYF. The CDR3 DNA reads TGTGCCTGGAGTTGGACAGGGGAGACCCAGTACTTC.

This clone was picked up a small number of times. V usage is TRBV27 and J usage is TRBJ1-5; D perhaps matches TRBD1 (6 bases). From germline, CDR1 is MNHEY and CDR2 SMNVEV (reference sequence). CDR3 length equals 14 residues. The germline V and J ends were trimmed by 6 bases and 6 bases, with 15 bases remaining between them. CDR3: CASSQQGPPQPQHF. The CDR3 DNA reads as TGTGCCAGCAGCCAACAGGGTCCTCCTCAGCCCCAGCATTTT.